Listed below are T cell receptor beta chains from one sample, sequenced in a study of blood T cell repertoires in COVID-19. Clones were read by immunoSEQ multiplex PCR, and TCRdb kept only the in-frame ones, dropping some. The data contain about 81,000 clones, 86% of them singletons. Material for sequencing was peripheral blood. These receptors were collected from a human donor in a cohort sampled during active COVID-19. Each CDR3 is given with its conserved first and last residue. A D gene is named only where the DNA matches it firmly. Size is omitted from some rows. Given values are once, few, many or a class for expanded clones.

J,length,size,V,D,DNA,CDR3
TRBJ1-1,12,.,TRBV5-1,.,TGCGCCAGCAGCTTGTCGGGGAATGAAGCTTTCTTT,CASSLSGNEAFF
TRBJ1-3,15,few,TRBV23-1,.,TGCGCCAGCAGTTCACATGGGCACAGGGGAAACACCATATATTTT,CASSSHGHRGNTIYF
TRBJ2-7,14,.,TRBV15,TRBD1,TGTGCCACCAGCAGAGATGCAGGGGGCTACGAGCAGTACTTC,CATSRDAGGYEQYF
TRBJ1-2,14,.,TRBV5-1,TRBD1,TGCGCCAGCAGCGACGCAGGGGGCAACTATGGCTACACCTTC,CASSDAGGNYGYTF
TRBJ2-3,16,.,TRBV4-3,.,TGCGCCAGCAGCCAAGACTACTCCGGGGACACAGATACGCAGTATTTT,CASSQDYSGDTDTQYF
TRBJ2-7,15,.,TRBV6-5,TRBD1,TGTGCCAGCGGCCGGGACAGGGGTAGTTCCTACGAGCAGTACTTC,CASGRDRGSSYEQYF
TRBJ2-1,13,few,TRBV7-8,TRBD2,TGTGCCAGCAGCGTTGTCGGCGGGAGTGAGCAGTTCTTC,CASSVVGGSEQFF
TRBJ2-7,15,once,TRBV3-1/TRBV3-2,TRBD1,TGTGCCAGCAGCCAAGATTACAGGGGGCTATACGAGCAGTACTTC,CASSQDYRGLYEQYF
TRBJ1-6,15,.,TRBV5-5,.,TGTACCAGCGCCAAAGGGACACCTGCGGATTCACCCCTCCACTTT,CTSAKGTPADSPLHF
TRBJ1-1,13,.,TRBV7-9,.,TGTGCCAGCAGCTGGGAGGGGGGCACTGAAGCTTTCTTT,CASSWEGGTEAFF
TRBJ2-3,16,.,TRBV11-2,TRBD2,TGTGCCAGCAGCTTATTGGGAGCGGGAGGATCAGATACGCAGTATTTT,CASSLLGAGGSDTQYF
TRBJ2-1,12,.,TRBV12-3/TRBV12-4,.,TGTGCCAGCAGTCTTGGGGCCGTGGAGCAGTTCTTC,CASSLGAVEQFF
TRBJ2-3,14,.,TRBV7-2,.,TGTGCCAGCAGCTTAGCGGGCGCCACAGATACGCAGTATTTT,CASSLAGATDTQYF
TRBJ2-3,14,.,TRBV7-2,.,TGTGCCAGCAGCTTATTACCATCGGCAGATACGCAGTATTTT,CASSLLPSADTQYF
TRBJ1-2,11,.,TRBV12-3/TRBV12-4,.,TGTGCCAGCAGTTCAGGATTCCGCTACACCTTC,CASSSGFRYTF
TRBJ2-3,16,.,TRBV3-1/TRBV3-2,TRBD2,TGTGCCAGCAGTCAAGGACTAGCGGGGCACACAGATACGCAGTATTTT,CASSQGLAGHTDTQYF
TRBJ2-7,13,.,TRBV10-3,TRBD1,TGTGCCATCAGAGGACAGGTCGACTACGAGCAGTACTTC,CAIRGQVDYEQYF
TRBJ1-1,16,.,TRBV4-2,TRBD1,TGTGCCAGCAGCCAAGCGAGGACAGGATCGAACACTGAAGCTTTCTTT,CASSQARTGSNTEAFF
TRBJ2-2,16,.,TRBV7-2,.,TGTGCCAGCACCCCTACAGGAGCCGTGAACACCGGGGAGCTGTTTTTT,CASTPTGAVNTGELFF
TRBJ1-1,16,.,TRBV6-4,.,TGTGCCAGCAGTGACCAATCGGGGAAGGGCGACACTGAAGCTTTCTTT,CASSDQSGKGDTEAFF
TRBJ2-2,14,.,TRBV6-2/TRBV6-3,TRBD2,TGTGCCAGCAGTCTCAGACTAGCGGCCGGGGAGCTGTTTTTT,CASSLRLAAGELFF
TRBJ2-6,14,once,TRBV6-2/TRBV6-3,.,TGTGCCAGCAGTTACTCGAGGGGGGCCAACGTCCTGACTTTC,CASSYSRGANVLTF
TRBJ2-3,16,.,TRBV13,TRBD2,TGTGCCAGCAGCTTTAACCTCGAGCGGGATGGGTATACGCAGTATTTT,CASSFNLERDGYTQYF
TRBJ1-1,11,once,TRBV11-3,.,TGTGCCAGCGCTTGGAGAGGAAGGACTTTCTTT,CASAWRGRTFF
TRBJ1-5,14,.,TRBV15,.,TGTGCCACCAGTTCGGGAGACAGCAATCAGCCCCAGCATTTT,CATSSGDSNQPQHF
TRBJ1-2,14,.,TRBV28,TRBD1,TGTGCCAGCAGTCCACAGGGGGACGGCTATGGCTACACCTTC,CASSPQGDGYGYTF
TRBJ2-1,16,.,TRBV19,TRBD2,TGTGCCAGTAGTATGCTAGCGGGAGCTTCCTACAATGAGCAGTTCTTC,CASSMLAGASYNEQFF
TRBJ2-3,13,.,TRBV30,.,TGTGCCTGGAGGAACAGTCTCACAGATACGCAGTATTTT,CAWRNSLTDTQYF
TRBJ2-2,16,.,TRBV9,TRBD2,TGTGCCAGCAGCGTAGCTAGCGGGGGAGAGACCGGGGAGCTGTTTTTT,CASSVASGGETGELFF
TRBJ1-6,16,.,TRBV27,TRBD1,TGTGCCAGCAGTTTCTCTTCAGGACAGGGGCGCTCACCCCTCCACTTT,CASSFSSGQGRSPLHF
TRBJ1-2,12,.,TRBV29-1,TRBD1,TGCAGCGTAGGACAGGGAAACTATGGCTACACCTTC,CSVGQGNYGYTF
TRBJ1-3,15,.,TRBV7-9,.,TGTGCCAGCAGCTTAGACGGGGTTAAAGGAAACACCATATATTTT,CASSLDGVKGNTIYF
TRBJ2-7,16,.,TRBV28,TRBD2,TGTGCCAGCAGTTCCCACGGGACTAGCGGGAGCTACGAGCAGTACTTC,CASSSHGTSGSYEQYF
TRBJ2-7,15,.,TRBV14,.,TGTGCCAGCAGCCAAGATAGCGCGGGGCTGAGGGAGCAGTACTTC,CASSQDSAGLREQYF
TRBJ2-4,13,.,TRBV10-3,TRBD1,TGTGCCATTTCAGGGACAGGGGGAAACATTCAGTACTTC,CAISGTGGNIQYF
TRBJ1-2,13,.,TRBV12-3/TRBV12-4,.,TGTGCCAGCAGTTTAGGGCAGATCCTTGGCTACACCTTC,CASSLGQILGYTF
TRBJ1-5,15,few,TRBV5-5,.,TGTGCCAGCAGCTCCCTTTCAGGGAAGGATCAGCCCCAGCATTTT,CASSSLSGKDQPQHF
TRBJ2-5,13,.,TRBV19,.,TGTGCCAGTAGTATCTCGGTGCAAGAGACCCAGTACTTC,CASSISVQETQYF
TRBJ1-1,13,.,TRBV7-2,TRBD1,TGTGCCAGCAGCCCAGGGGGGCAGACTGAAGCTTTCTTT,CASSPGGQTEAFF
TRBJ2-3,14,.,TRBV11-2,.,TGTGCCAGCACGGGGGACGGAAGCACAGATACGCAGTATTTT,CASTGDGSTDTQYF
TRBJ2-4,18,.,TRBV4-3,TRBD2,TGCGCCAGCAGCCAAGAACCTGCTAGCGGGGGTGGCAAAAACATTCAGTACTTC,CASSQEPASGGGKNIQYF
TRBJ2-1,15,.,TRBV29-1,TRBD1,TGCAGCGTTGAAGAATCCCGGGACAGATACAATGAGCAGTTCTTC,CSVEESRDRYNEQFF
TRBJ2-2,15,.,TRBV12-5,TRBD1,TGTGCTAGTGGTTCCGGGACAGCAAACACCGGGGAGCTGTTTTTT,CASGSGTANTGELFF
TRBJ2-1,11,.,TRBV11-3,.,TGTGCCAGCAGCAAGGAGGCTGAGCAGTTCTTC,CASSKEAEQFF
TRBJ2-5,14,.,TRBV19,TRBD2,TGTGCCAGTAGTTTAGGACTAGCCGCGGAGACCCAGTACTTC,CASSLGLAAETQYF
TRBJ2-3,15,once,TRBV24-1,.,TGTGCCACCAGTGATTCCCCCGCAGGTACAGATACGCAGTATTTT,CATSDSPAGTDTQYF
TRBJ2-4,14,.,TRBV29-1,TRBD1,TGCAGCGTCCGACAGGGAATGGGAGTCAACATTCAGTACTTC,CSVRQGMGVNIQYF
TRBJ1-2,14,.,TRBV10-3,.,TGTGCCATCAGTGAGTCGGGACTGAACTATGGCTACACCTTC,CAISESGLNYGYTF
TRBJ2-7,14,.,TRBV11-2,TRBD2,TGTGCCAGCAGCTTAGAACTAGCGGTTCCGGGGCAGTACTTC,CASSLELAVPGQYF
TRBJ2-7,14,.,TRBV30,TRBD1,TGTGCCTGGAGCCCCGGGACAGGGGGGTACGAGCAGTACTTC,CAWSPGTGGYEQYF
TRBJ2-2,16,.,TRBV12-5,TRBD2,TGTGCTAGTGGACCCAGACTAGCTATCGGCACCGGGGAGCTGTTTTTT,CASGPRLAIGTGELFF